The clone carrying this T cell receptor beta chain has only a few counts. What it binds is not known. The V segment lost 4 bases and the J segment 7 bases; nucleotides outside the gene matches: 10. In germline, CDR1 is SGHTA, CDR2 FQGTGA. This CDR3 is 18 amino acids long. Incorporated into the TCR beta cDNA libraries were unique molecular identifiers, which served to reduce PCR and sequencing biases. Each CDR3 protein gets one entry after TCRdb re-called the PCR reads with MiXCR. Of around 710,000 distinct CDR3 sequences in the sample, roughly 46% were seen once. The data stem from a study of post-analysis software for immune sequencing data. Notes on the study in general: Controls had lower frequencies than patients of four or five TRBV segments, which included TRBV5-6, TRBV5-1 and TRBV20-1. Compared against controls, patients with multiple sclerosis displayed significantly lower normalized Chao1 diversity.

Material for sequencing was blood. The chain joins TRBV7-3 to TRBJ2-1; the match to TRBD2 covers 16 bases. The sequence was collected from a girl under 18 with multiple sclerosis. The chain's CDR3 is CASSSWGLAGGVRNEQFF. The CDR3 DNA reads as TGTGCCAGCAGCTCATGGGGACTAGCGGGAGGGGTTCGGAATGAGCAGTTCTTC.